What follows are 3 T cell receptor beta chains derived from one specimen sequenced in a study of regulatory T cells in long-lasting Graves disease. Sequencing libraries for TCR beta were prepared with iRepertoire HTBI primers and Arm-PCR of CDR3 regions. TCRdb re-called the multiplex PCR reads through MiXCR, storing one row per CDR3 protein. In the table there are about 350,000 distinct CDR3 sequences, about a sixth of which are singletons. As to time point: newly diagnosed GD, antithyroid drugs for less than 3 months. After RNA was extracted from PBMCs, the TCR library was made from it. These data were also filed under a second study, of T cells in Graves' hyperthyroidism and ophthalmopathy.

The sequences come from peripheral blood mononuclear cells (PBMCs), collected at new diagnosis, from a patient treated with antithyroid drugs. Source of these receptors: a man aged 35 to 55 with Graves disease.

This clonotype was recorded only once. Given a much more abundant clone one base away, this may be a read error. This chain links TRBV29-1 with TRBJ2-3; weak D call: TRBD2 (5 bases). Germline V gives CDR1 SQVTM, CDR2 ANQGSEA. This CDR3 is 11 amino acids long. With 4 bases removed from V and 8 bases from J, the gap between germline ends came to 10 bases. CDR3 DNA sequence: TGCAGCGTTGCGAAAGGGAGTACGCAGTATTTT. Encoded protein: CSVAKGSTQYF.

This clonotype was observed a handful of times. The chain carries TRBV25-1 and TRBJ2-7; 7 nucleotides align to TRBD2. From germline, CDR1 is MGHDK and CDR2 SYGVNS. V lost 5 bases, J lost 0 bases, and 4 bases stayed unmatched. The CDR3 has 14 amino acids. The CDR3: CASSPRGDSYEQYF. The CDR3 DNA reads as TGTGCCAGCAGTCCCCGGGGGGACTCCTACGAGCAGTACTTC.

The chain recombines TRBV20-1 with TRBJ2-3; 11 bases align to TRBD2. Germline V gene data show CDR1 as DFQATT and CDR2 as SNEGSKA (reference sequence). The CDR3 runs to 15 residues. V was clipped by 4 bases and J by 2 bases; unmatched bases: 5. The CDR3, as DNA: TGCAGTGCTAACAGACTAGCGGGGAACACAGATACGCAGTATTTT. It translates to CSANRLAGNTDTQYF.